This is a list of T cell receptor beta chains from one sample in a study of blood T cells in healthy people across ages. Via MiXCR, TCRdb re-called the 5' RACE reads, giving one row per CDR3 protein. The repertoire holds 650,000 to 700,000 distinct CDR3 sequences, about 30% seen once, with 15% in the top ten. The sample comprised blood. The source of these receptors is a woman older than 75 in good health. CDR3s include the opening cysteine and the closing phenylalanine or tryptophan. D genes are given only for firm matches. A row's size may be missing; if present it is once, few, many or a size class.

D gene	V gene	clone size	J gene	CDR3 protein	CDR3 DNA
-	TRBV30	few	TRBJ2-3	CAWSTGASTDTQYF	TGTGCCTGGAGTACCGGGGCTAGCACAGATACGCAGTATTTT
TRBD1	TRBV9	few	TRBJ2-2	CASRTAAGGTGELFF	TGTGCCAGCAGAACCGCGGCAGGGGGTACCGGGGAGCTGTTTTTT
-	TRBV7-2	-	TRBJ1-5	CASSLIHQPQHF	TGTGCCAGCAGCTTGATCCATCAGCCCCAGCATTTT
-	TRBV7-2	-	TRBJ2-5	CASRINAAVQGTQYF	TGTGCCAGCCGGATAAATGCGGCTGTGCAAGGGACCCAGTACTTC
-	TRBV4-1	-	TRBJ1-4	CASSHLSGSEKLFF	TGCGCCAGCAGCCACCTATCGGGTAGTGAAAAACTGTTTTTT
-	TRBV28	few	TRBJ1-6	CASRRERNSPLHF	TGTGCCAGCAGGCGGGAGAGAAATTCACCCCTCCACTTT
TRBD1	TRBV7-8	many	TRBJ1-5	CASSLVRTGVNQPQHF	TGTGCCAGCAGCTTAGTGAGGACAGGGGTCAATCAGCCCCAGCATTTT
TRBD2	TRBV7-2	-	TRBJ2-2	CASSYSSGNGELFF	TGTGCCAGCAGCTACTCTAGCGGGAACGGGGAGCTGTTTTTT
TRBD2	TRBV4-3	many	TRBJ2-3	CASSQVTSASTDTQYF	TGCGCCAGCAGCCAAGTAACTAGCGCATCTACAGATACGCAGTATTTT
-	TRBV7-2	-	TRBJ2-7	CASSPGMGYEQYF	TGTGCCAGCAGCCCCGGGATGGGCTACGAGCAGTACTTC
-	TRBV6-1	many	TRBJ1-2	CASSSYGYTF	TGTGCCAGCAGTTCCTATGGCTACACCTTC
TRBD1	TRBV20-1	many	TRBJ2-4	CSARFFQGAGDIQYF	TGCAGTGCTAGATTTTTCCAGGGGGCAGGAGACATTCAGTACTTC
TRBD1	TRBV6-1	many	TRBJ2-3	CASRTGMGSTDTQYF	TGTGCCAGCAGGACAGGGATGGGGAGCACAGATACGCAGTATTTT
TRBD2	TRBV6-5	many	TRBJ2-3	CASRRSSGGPGDTQYF	TGTGCCAGCAGGCGATCTAGCGGGGGGCCGGGAGATACGCAGTATTTT
-	TRBV29-1	many	TRBJ1-5	CSAAQGPNQPQHF	TGCAGCGCCGCACAGGGCCCCAATCAGCCCCAGCATTTT
-	TRBV5-1	-	TRBJ2-1	CASSLGGGSDNEQFF	TGCGCCAGCAGCCTGGGTGGGGGGAGCGACAATGAGCAGTTCTTC
-	TRBV27	-	TRBJ2-5	CAIRVGEETQYF	TGTGCCATCCGGGTGGGGGAAGAGACCCAGTACTTC
TRBD2	TRBV7-2	-	TRBJ2-7	CASSSWTSGTPYEQYF	TGTGCCAGCAGCTCCTGGACTAGCGGGACGCCCTACGAGCAGTACTTC
-	TRBV27	many	TRBJ2-3	CASSRLGPDTQYF	TGTGCCAGCAGTCGGCTTGGCCCAGATACGCAGTATTTT
-	TRBV6-2/TRBV6-3	many	TRBJ2-3	CASSPFLATDTQYF	TGTGCCAGCAGCCCATTCCTAGCCACAGATACGCAGTATTTT
-	TRBV2	many	TRBJ1-2	CASTRAANYGYTF	TGTGCCAGCACCAGGGCGGCTAACTATGGCTACACCTTC